These 16 T cell receptor beta chains were all obtained from the same sample, sequenced in a study of regulatory T cells in long-lasting Graves disease. The time point denotes: newly diagnosed GD, antithyroid drugs for less than 3 months. Preparation of the TCR library used RNA extracted from PBMCs. Arm-PCR of CDR3 regions with iRepertoire HTBI primers generated TCR beta libraries. Via MiXCR, TCRdb re-called the multiplex PCR reads, giving one row per CDR3 protein. The repertoire consists of about 460,000 distinct CDR3 sequences, with 11% to 15% occurring once and the leading ten covering roughly 15%. These same records also appear under a second study, on T cells in Graves' hyperthyroidism and ophthalmopathy.

Sequenced material: peripheral blood mononuclear cells (PBMCs), taken at new diagnosis, from a patient treated with antithyroid drugs. The receptors shown here come from a woman aged 45-65 years with Graves disease.

The chain couples TRBV9 to TRBJ2-1, with 9 nucleotides matching TRBD2. The J segment lost 7 bases and the V segment lost 4 bases, leaving 12 bases of the junction unmatched. CDR1 and CDR2 (germline): SGDLS, YYNGEE. This CDR3 contains 16 residues. CDR3 residues: CASSPQGGRAQNEQFF. In DNA form, the CDR3 reads TGTGCCAGCAGCCCCCAGGGCGGGAGGGCCCAAAATGAGCAGTTCTTC.

This clonotype was counted at least ten times. The chain combines TRBV5-5 with TRBJ1-6; D call uncertain. Trimming took off 4 bases at V and 7 bases at J, with 12 bases between the two ends. Germline V gene data show CDR1 as SGHKS and CDR2 as YYEKEE (reference sequence). This CDR3 region has 14 residues. CDR3 in amino acids: CASSQPTENSPLHF. CDR3 coding DNA: TGTGCCAGCAGCCAGCCGACGGAGAATTCACCCCTCCACTTT.

Ten or more counts support this clonotype. The rearrangement links TRBV5-1 to TRBJ2-7; D gene ambiguous. V gave up 0 bases and J gave up 1 base, with 11 bases separating them. From germline, CDR1 is SGHRS and CDR2 YFSETQ. This CDR3 has 15 residues. The chain's CDR3 is CASSLAPELSYEQYF. Written as DNA, the CDR3 is TGCGCCAGCAGCTTGGCTCCCGAGCTATCCTACGAGCAGTACTTC.

This clonotype was counted at least ten times. This chain links TRBV18 with TRBJ2-1; D possibly corresponds to TRBD2 (5 bases). The CDR3 is 15 residues long. Germline CDR1 is KGHSH and CDR2 is LQKENI. V lost 2 bases, J lost 9 bases, and 17 bases lay in between. This CDR3 is CASSPNRAGGAEQFF. The CDR3 DNA is TGTGCCAGCTCACCAAACCGGGCCGGAGGCGCTGAGCAGTTCTTC.

The sample holds many counts of this clonotype. V usage is TRBV2 and J usage is TRBJ1-5; D unclear. The CDR3 extends over 12 amino acids. V was trimmed by 7 bases and J by 4 bases, leaving 8 bases between them. The V gene's germline CDR1 is SNHLY and CDR2 FYNNEI. The CDR3 DNA sequence: TGTGCCAGCAAGACTTTAAATCAGCCCCAGCATTTT. It is translated as CASKTLNQPQHF.

This clonotype was seen a few times. A read error is likely, as this CDR3 ends without the conserved phenylalanine or tryptophan. The rearrangement links TRBV27 to TRBJ2-1; D gene ambiguous. CDR3 length equals 14 residues. Germline loops: CDR1 MNHEY, CDR2 SMNVEV (reference sequence). V lost 6 bases to trimming and J lost 0 bases, with 9 bases between them. The CDR3 protein is CASSGWSSYNEQFL. The CDR3 DNA sequence: TGTGCCAGCAGCGGGTGGAGCTCCTACAATGAGCAGTTCCTC.

On this clonotype itself: A far larger clone lies a single base away; this is likely a read error. The rearrangement uses TRBV28 and TRBJ2-4, with 7 bases fitting TRBD1. The J call may be wrong; the DNA end is better matched by TRBJ1-2. This CDR3 contains 13 residues. Per germline, CDR1 MDHEN and CDR2 SYDVKM. The CDR3 spells CASSPGQSYSYTF. The CDR3 DNA reads as TGTGCCAGCAGTCCGGGACAGTCCTATAGCTACACCTTC.

This clonotype appeared a single time. This is likely an artifact of a read error, given a far larger clone one base away. This chain joins TRBV11-2 and TRBJ2-1, with 9 bases fitting TRBD1. The CDR3 is 15 amino acids. CDR1 is SGHAT, CDR2 FQNNGV, per germline. The V segment lost 5 bases and the J segment 13 bases; nucleotides outside the gene matches: 15. CDR3 amino acids: CASSQTGGTGETQFF. CDR3 DNA: TGTGCCAGCAGCCAGACAGGGGGAACAGGAGAGACCCAGTTCTTC.

With respect to this clonotype: An end of the junction does not agree with germline; a read error may underlie this. The V gene is TRBV5-1, the J gene TRBJ1-5; TRBD1 matches at 8 bases. This CDR3 spans 15 amino acids. Germline loops: CDR1 SGHRS, CDR2 YFSETQ. The CDR3 DNA sequence: TGTGCCAGCAGTTCCGGACAGGGCATTAATCAGCCCCAGCATTTT. Translating gives CASSSGQGINQPQHF.

This clonotype was detected ten times or more. This sequence joins TRBV20-1 and TRBJ2-1; D unresolved. V shed 3 bases and J shed 3 bases, with 3 bases lying between them. CDR1 is DFQATT, CDR2 SNEGSKA, per germline (reference sequence). There are 11 residues in the CDR3. The CDR3 bases are TGCAGTGCTAGCGACTACAATGAGCAGTTCTTC. Amino acids: CSASDYNEQFF.

The V gene is TRBV28, the J gene TRBJ1-4; D unclear. Germline assignment: CDR1 MDHEN and CDR2 SYDVKM. The V end lost 3 bases, the J end lost 8 bases, and 16 bases lay between the germline ends. The CDR3 has 15 amino acids. CDR3 DNA sequence: TGTGCCAGCAGTTTTCGAGACACCCGGAGGGAAAAACTGTTTTTT. As protein: CASSFRDTRREKLFF.

This clonotype was recorded many times. The V gene is TRBV3-1, the J gene TRBJ2-3; 10 nucleotides match TRBD2. The CDR3 is 16 residues long. After removal of 4 bases from V and 5 bases from J, the junction contained 9 bases not matched to a gene. CDR1 and CDR2 from the germline V gene are LGHDT and YNNKEL (reference sequence). The CDR3 DNA reads as TGTGCCAGCAGCCCGCGACTAGCGGGTACTCTAGATACGCAGTATTTT. Amino acids: CASSPRLAGTLDTQYF.

The chain is built from TRBV19 and TRBJ2-7, with 8 bases that match TRBD1. The CDR3 is made up of 16 amino acids. CDR1 LNHDA and CDR2 SQIVND come from the germline V gene (reference sequence). J was trimmed by 12 bases and V by 3 bases; bases with no gene match: 19. The CDR3 sequence is CASSINLRDRPIYLYF. CDR3 DNA: TGTGCCAGTAGTATCAACCTCCGGGACAGGCCTATATATCTGTACTTC.

This clonotype showed up many times. The junction departs from the called germline gene at one end, perhaps through a read error. CDR3 protein: CASNQEGQGISDTQYF. CDR3 DNA: TGTGCCAGCAACCAAGAGGGACAGGGTATTTCAGATACGCAGTATTTT. The V call is TRBV3-1, the J call TRBJ2-3; 9 bases match TRBD1. This CDR3 has 16 amino acids. CDR1 is LGHDT, CDR2 YNNKEL, per germline (reference sequence).

This clonotype has ten or more counts. The rearrangement links TRBV11-1 to TRBJ2-3; 10 bases align to TRBD2. Losses at the gene ends were 5 bases for V and 5 bases for J; bases not matched to a gene: 7. Germline V CDR1 and CDR2: SGHAT, FQDESV (reference sequence). The CDR3 has 15 amino acids. CDR3 sequence: CASSPSGSLLDTQYF. The CDR3, as DNA: TGTGCCAGCAGCCCTAGCGGGAGTCTGTTAGATACGCAGTATTTT.

At least ten counts were recorded for this clonotype. This rearrangement joins TRBV12-3 or TRBV12-4 to TRBJ2-7; D is undetermined. This CDR3 has 12 amino acids. V lost 8 bases, J lost 2 bases, and 10 bases lay in between. The CDR3 sequence is CASSRKTYEQYF. In DNA, the CDR3 is TGTGCCAGCTCGAGGAAAACCTACGAGCAGTACTTC.